The T cell receptor beta chain under discussion was sequenced for a study of blood T cell repertoires in COVID-19. Study in general: Nucleic acid was either cDNA or gDNA, and it came from T cells, B-cell-depleted T cells, or PBMCs.

Original processing notes: From reference gene primer amplification, estimates of nucleated cell counts were derived. The protocol was immunoSEQ multiplex PCR, while the TCRdb copy is restricted to in-frame clones and leaves out a portion. The DNA was the basis for D and trimming; V, J and clone size are from that table. The sample records about 120,000 clones, about 74% being singletons. This CDR3 region has 13 residues. Germline V gene data show CDR1 as MDHEN and CDR2 as SYDVKM. The germline V and J ends were trimmed by 2 bases and 5 bases, with 9 bases remaining between them. The chain uses TRBV28 and TRBJ2-5, with a weak D call TRBD1 (6 bases). The source material was peripheral blood. The TCR was taken from a human donor in a cohort sampled during active COVID-19. In nucleotides, the CDR3 is TGTGCCAGCAGTTTACTGGGGGCGGAGACCCAGTACTTC. Its protein product is CASSLLGAETQYF.